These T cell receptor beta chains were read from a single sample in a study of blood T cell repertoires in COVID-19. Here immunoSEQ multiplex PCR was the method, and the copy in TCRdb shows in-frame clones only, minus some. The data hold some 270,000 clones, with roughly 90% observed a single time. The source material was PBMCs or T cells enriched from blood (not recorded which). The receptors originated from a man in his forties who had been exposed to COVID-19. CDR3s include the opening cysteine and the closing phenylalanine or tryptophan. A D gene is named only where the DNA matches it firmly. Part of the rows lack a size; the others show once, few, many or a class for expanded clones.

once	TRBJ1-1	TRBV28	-	TGTGCCAGCAGCCCTTTTGGCAGGGCGAACACTGAAGCTTTCTTT	CASSPFGRANTEAFF
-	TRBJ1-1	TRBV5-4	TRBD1	TGTGCCAGCAGCTCCTACAGGGGGCAGAACACTGAAGCTTTCTTT	CASSSYRGQNTEAFF
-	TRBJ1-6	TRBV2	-	TGTGCCAGCAGCACAGGGAATTCACCCCTCCACTTT	CASSTGNSPLHF
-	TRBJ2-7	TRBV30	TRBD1	TGTGCCTGGGGGGGCTGGACAGGGACCTACGAGCAGTACTTC	CAWGGWTGTYEQYF
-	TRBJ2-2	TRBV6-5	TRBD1	TGTGCCAGCAGATCCGGGACAGGGCTGTTTTTT	CASRSGTGLFF
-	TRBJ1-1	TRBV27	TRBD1	TGTGCCAGCAGTTCTCGGGACAGTCGGACTGAAGCTTTCTTT	CASSSRDSRTEAFF
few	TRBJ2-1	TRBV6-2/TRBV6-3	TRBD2	TGTGCCAGCAGTTACGATCCTAGCGGGAGGCCCGTCAGCTCCTACAATGAGCAGTTCTTC	CASSYDPSGRPVSSYNEQFF
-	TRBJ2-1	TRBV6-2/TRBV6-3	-	TGTGCCAGCAGTTACTCGGACATCGGCTTTTACAATGAGCAGTTCTTC	CASSYSDIGFYNEQFF
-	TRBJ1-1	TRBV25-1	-	TGTGCCAGCAGTGGAACTTTTGAAGCTTTCTTT	CASSGTFEAFF
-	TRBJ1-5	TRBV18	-	TGTGCCAGCTCACCACAGGGGAACAATCAGCCCCAGCATTTT	CASSPQGNNQPQHF
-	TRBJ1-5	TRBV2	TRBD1	TGTGCCAGCAGTGGGACAGGGTCTCAGCCCCAGCATTTT	CASSGTGSQPQHF
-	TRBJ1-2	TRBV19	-	TGTGCCAGTAGTATAGGACAGTACTATGGCTACACCTTC	CASSIGQYYGYTF
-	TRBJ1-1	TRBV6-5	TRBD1	TGTGCCAGCATTTCGACAGGGGGCGCAGAAGGTTTCTTT	CASISTGGAEGFF
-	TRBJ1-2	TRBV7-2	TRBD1	TGTGCCAGCAGCTTTGAACAGGGGTGGAACGGTTATGGCTACACCTTC	CASSFEQGWNGYGYTF
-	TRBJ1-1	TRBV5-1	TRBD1	TGCGCCAGCAGTTTTTCGATCCGGGACAGGAAGGGTGAAGCTTTCTTT	CASSFSIRDRKGEAFF
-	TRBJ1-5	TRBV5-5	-	TGTGCCAGCAGCGCGAGGGAAACTCAGCCCCAGCATTTT	CASSARETQPQHF
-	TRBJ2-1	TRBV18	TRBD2	TGTGCCAGCTCACCACTAGGGCCGGGAGGTAACAATGAGCAGTTCTTC	CASSPLGPGGNNEQFF
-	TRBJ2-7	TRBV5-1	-	TGCGCCAGCAGCGAACCCCAGCCTGCGGGACCTGCGGACTACGAGCAGTACTTC	CASSEPQPAGPADYEQYF
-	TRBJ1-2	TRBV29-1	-	TGCAGCGTTGTGGAGGGAAGCTATGGCTACACCTTC	CSVVEGSYGYTF
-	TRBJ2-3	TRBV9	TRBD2	TGTGCCAGCAGCGCGGGAGGGCAGGGCACAGATACGCAGTATTTT	CASSAGGQGTDTQYF
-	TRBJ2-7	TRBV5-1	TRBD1	TGCGCCAGCAGCGTCGCCGGGACAGACTCCTACGAGCAGTACTTC	CASSVAGTDSYEQYF
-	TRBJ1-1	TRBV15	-	TGTGCCACCAGCAGAGGTACGGGGGGCACTGAAGCTTTCTTT	CATSRGTGGTEAFF
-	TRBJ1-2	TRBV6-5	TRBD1	TGTGCCAGCAGGGGGGGGGACAGGGTGGATGGCTACACCTTC	CASRGGDRVDGYTF
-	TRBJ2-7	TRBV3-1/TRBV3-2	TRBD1	TGTGCCAGCAGCCGACCACACCCGGACAGGGCCGCCTACGAGCAGTACTTC	CASSRPHPDRAAYEQYF
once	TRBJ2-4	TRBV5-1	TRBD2	TGCGCCAGCAGCTCAGCGGGAGAGGGTACCATTCAGTACTTC	CASSSAGEGTIQYF
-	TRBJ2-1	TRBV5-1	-	TGCGCCAGCAGCTGGGGGGACGAGCAGTTCTTC	CASSWGDEQFF
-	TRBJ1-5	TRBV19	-	TGTGCCAGTAGTATGAGAGGTCAGCCCCAGCATTTT	CASSMRGQPQHF
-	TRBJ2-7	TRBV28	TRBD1	TGTGCCAGCGGAAGCATCTCCGGGACAGTAAGGGAGCAGTACTTC	CASGSISGTVREQYF
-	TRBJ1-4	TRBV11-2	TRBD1	TGTGCCAGCAGCTTGGACAGGGGGCAGATTAATGAAAAACTGTTTTTT	CASSLDRGQINEKLFF
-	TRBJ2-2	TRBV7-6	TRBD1	TGTGCCAGCAGCTTAGGTCCGGGACAGGGGGCAGGTCACGGAAATACCGGGGAGCTGTTTTTT	CASSLGPGQGAGHGNTGELFF
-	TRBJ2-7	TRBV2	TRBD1	TGTGCCAGCAGTTGGACAGGGGACCCCTTGGAGCAGTACTTC	CASSWTGDPLEQYF
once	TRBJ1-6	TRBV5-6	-	TGTGCCAGCAGCACCGGACAGCGCTCCTATAATTCACCCCTCCACTTT	CASSTGQRSYNSPLHF
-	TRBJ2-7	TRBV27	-	TGTGCCAGCAGTTTGGTAGGTTCTAAAGGGGCCGAGCAGTACTTC	CASSLVGSKGAEQYF
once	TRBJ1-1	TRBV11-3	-	TGTGCCAGCAGCCTTTCCCTCGGCGGAGGGGCATCAGGGACTGAAGCTTTCTTT	CASSLSLGGGASGTEAFF
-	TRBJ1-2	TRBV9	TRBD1	TGTGCCAGCAGCGGACCCAGGGGGCTAAACTATGGCTACACCTTC	CASSGPRGLNYGYTF
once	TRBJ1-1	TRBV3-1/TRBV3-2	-	TGTGCCAGCAGCCAAGAAGGCCTAGCGGCTTTCTTT	CASSQEGLAAFF
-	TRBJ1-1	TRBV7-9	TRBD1	TGTGCCAGCAGCTTGGGACAGGGGGACACTGAAGCTTTCTTT	CASSLGQGDTEAFF
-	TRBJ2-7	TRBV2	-	TGTGCCAGCAGGATCACAAGCTACGAGCAGTACTTC	CASRITSYEQYF
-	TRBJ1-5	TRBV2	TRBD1	TGTGCCAGCAGCCGGGACAGCGTCCAGCCCCAGCATTTT	CASSRDSVQPQHF
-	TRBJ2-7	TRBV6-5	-	TGTGCCAGCAGTTACTCGGGGAGCTCTGGGAACGAGCAGTACTTC	CASSYSGSSGNEQYF
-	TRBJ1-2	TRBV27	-	TGTGCCAGCTCCAGGGGAATTTCCGATGGCTACACCTTC	CASSRGISDGYTF
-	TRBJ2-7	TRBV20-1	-	TGCAGTGCTCCCTGGCTCTACGAGCAGTACTTC	CSAPWLYEQYF